What follows describes a single T cell receptor (beta chain). Its target is unknown. This sample was included in a study of Graves' ophthalmopathy and Graves' hyperthyroidism. The authors amplified TCR beta CDR3 regions from RNA transcripts. The first round was an RT-PCR with HTBI primers, and the second round was a multiplex PCR. Via MiXCR, TCRdb re-called the multiplex PCR reads, giving one row per CDR3 protein. The sample shows about 620,000 distinct CDR3 sequences, around a fifth of them seen only once. Ophthalmopathy absent within 18 months of follow-up marked hyperthyroidism as stable. The starting material, approximately 9.7 ml of fresh peripheral blood, provided the PBMCs. CDR1 and CDR2 from the germline V gene are DFQATT and SNEGSKA (reference sequence). Between the trimmed V and J ends, which lost 5 bases and 0 bases, there was a span of 11 bases. The CDR3 sequence is 14 residues long. General study points: Discrimination between ophthalmopathy and stable hyperthyroidism by a 13-signature model showed 87.88% sensitivity and 70% to 84% specificity.

This chain links TRBV20-1 with TRBJ1-5; the D gene is possibly TRBD1 (5 bases). Source material: peripheral blood. The TCR originated in a woman aged 18 to 35 with stable Graves' hyperthyroidism. Some clones in this sample may be carry-over from other donors' samples. The CDR3 DNA reads TGCAGTGCTCAGCAGGGTTATAGCAATCAGCCCCAGCATTTT. Its translation: CSAQQGYSNQPQHF.